The present entry profiles one T cell receptor beta chain with its context. Its antigen remains unidentified. The input lacks base qualities; no much larger clone sits a single base away. The record originates from a study of radiation and T cells in renal cell carcinoma (dated by TCRdb to about 2020). For context, the study as a whole: The samples were obtained from a clinical trial, where primary renal cell carcinomas were treated with 15 Gy stereotactic body radiation therapy and then removed by nephrectomy 4 weeks afterward. Across all 50 or so samples, under 5 million unique CDR3 nucleotide sequences, encoding about 2,700,000 unique CDR3 amino acid sequences, were identified. TCR beta sequencing covered 53 samples in total, comprising approximately 26 tumors and roughly 27 peripheral blood samples. The paper's findings and limits, for the study overall: An increase in top tumor clonotypes in blood was observed from baseline to 2 weeks post-radiation, followed by contraction by 4 weeks, which was taken to suggest transient expansion of tumor-resident clones. Effects of radiation dose or scheduling on the TCR repertoire could not be addressed with the single-armed trial design. Because pretreatment tumor biopsies were not available, the baseline intratumoral presence of clonotypes could not be determined. Changes in the blood repertoire were not tracked past 4 weeks after treatment.

TCR beta libraries were generated from genomic DNA with the immunoSEQ kit, following the manufacturer's recommendations. To prepare libraries, a first multiplex PCR with proprietary primers was run, followed by a second PCR that added unique barcodes, and a bead cleanup was done after each round. Each sample batch included a kit-provided positive control reaction and a negative control reaction. The final libraries underwent checking on an Agilent 4200 TapeStation D1000 ScreenTape, volumetric pooling, and quantification by qPCR. Sequencing was performed on an Illumina NextSeq500 using a MidOutput 150-cycle cartridge, with 156 Read1 cycles, 15 Index1 cycles, and the kit custom primers. The pooled library was loaded at roughly 0.92 pM with a roughly 20% PhiX control spike-in. In the paper's pipeline: Vendor-processed data were analyzed in R, with a clonotype defined as all T cells sharing the same CDR3 nucleotide sequence. For clone abundance analyses, frequencies were normalized to the 10,000 most abundant clones in each sample. Public T cell clones, which averaged fewer than five per sample, were excluded before analysis. A difference in abundance of at least 32-fold between compartments was used to define tumor-enriched and baseline blood-enriched clonotypes. A beta-binomial differential abundance model was used to identify clonotypes that expanded or contracted between blood time points. The Baroni-Urbani and Buser coefficient was used to measure tumor-blood repertoire similarity, and groups were compared with two-tailed Wilcoxon tests in R. TCRdb mirrors the immuneACCESS table, restricted to in-frame sequences. Some clones are absent from its copies; in checked studies, under half trace to an unresolved V gene, and the reason for the others is unknown. V and J calls and clone size are as listed in that table; D and trimming were resolved from the DNA. Recorded for this sample are 100,000 to 150,000 clones; about 81% of them occurred a single time. The ten largest clones represent 5% to 6.5% of the sample.

Looking up the germline V gene yields CDR1 SGHRS and CDR2 YFSETQ. Trimming accounts for 7 bases at V and 0 bases at J, while the number of junction bases matched to no gene is 4. The CDR3 contains 14 residues, cysteine and phenylalanine counted. The read is trimmed to its CDR3 DNA, 42 bases read in frame from base 1. What the time point label conveys for this sample: blood 2 weeks post-SBRT. In light of the paper, this sample's treatment or condition label describes: 15 Gy SBRT to primary tumor, nephrectomy 4 weeks later. To follow tumor-enriched clonotypes, serial peripheral blood was collected from radiation-treated patients at baseline and at 2 weeks and 4 weeks after SBRT. Renal cell carcinoma with clear cell pathology was present in all patients. The QIAamp DNA Blood Mini Kit (Qiagen) was used to prepare genomic DNA for TCR sequencing. Samples were included in the analyses only if all quality control checks were passed.

The sequence came from a man aged 50-59 years with renal cell carcinoma. This sequence uses TRBV5-1 and TRBJ2-1, with 7 junctional bases fitting TRBD1. Sequenced here: blood, sampled from a patient whose treatment included radiotherapy and nephrectomy. The DNA reads as follows: TGCGCCAGCTCGGGACAGAGCTCCTACAATGAGCAGTTCTTC. Its protein reads: CASSGQSSYNEQFF.